This TCR beta chain derives from a study of blood T cells in healthy people across ages. Primers used in a second PCR of about 6 to 11 cycles were a sample-barcoded 5' primer and a J-beta primer mix. From the 5' RACE reads, TCRdb called clonotypes with MiXCR, one entry per CDR3 protein. The sample lists approximately 1.5 million distinct CDR3 sequences, approximately 43% seen once, with approximately 4% in the top ten. The length of the CDR3 is 15 residues. CDR1 is MNHEY and CDR2 is SVGEGT in the germline V gene. The receptor comes from a woman aged 18-29 years in good health. The sequenced material came from blood. The chain couples TRBV6-2 or TRBV6-3 to TRBJ2-5, with D unresolved. With the DNA end fitting TRBJ2-7 better, the J assignment may be wrong. The CDR3 loop reads CASSRAAAVFHEQYF. The DNA for the CDR3 is TGTGCCAGCAGCCGGGCGGCAGCTGTTTTCCACGAGCAGTACTTC.